A selection of T cell receptor beta chains follows, all from one sample in a study of cytomegalovirus exposure and HLA in healthy donors. Method: immunoSEQ multiplex PCR; TCRdb's copy keeps in-frame clones and lacks some. The repertoire has a few hundred thousand clones, over 80% of them found once; the top ten carry around 15%. Sample: PBMCs. Every receptor here comes from a young woman in good health and CMV-seropositive. Both conserved end residues are part of each CDR3. D genes are given only for firm matches. The size entry is marked missing in some rows and otherwise reads once, few, many or a size class.

V	size	D	J	CDR3	DNA
TRBV28	once	-	TRBJ1-5	CASSLGGATGMHQPQHF	TGTGCCAGCAGTTTAGGGGGGGCGACGGGTATGCATCAGCCCCAGCATTTT
TRBV6-5	few	-	TRBJ1-5	CASKRAGGNQPQHF	TGTGCCAGTAAACGGGCAGGGGGCAATCAGCCCCAGCATTTT
TRBV11-1	-	TRBD1	TRBJ2-3	CASSLSGQGNTQYF	TGTGCCAGCAGCTTATCAGGACAGGGAAATACGCAGTATTTT
TRBV30	-	-	TRBJ2-3	CACATGDTQYF	TGTGCCTGCGCTACGGGAGATACGCAGTATTTT
TRBV2	once	-	TRBJ1-3	CASSVTTSSGNTIYF	TGTGCCAGCAGCGTGACAACTAGCTCTGGAAACACCATATATTTT
TRBV27	-	TRBD2	TRBJ2-3	CASGLRGGANTQYF	TGTGCCAGCGGCTTGCGGGGGGGCGCGAACACGCAGTATTTT
TRBV7-8	once	-	TRBJ2-7	CASSSGEAYEQYF	TGTGCCAGCAGCTCCGGAGAGGCCTACGAGCAGTACTTC
TRBV30	-	TRBD1	TRBJ1-2	CACVRGNYGYTF	TGTGCCTGTGTCAGGGGGAACTATGGCTACACCTTC
TRBV20-1	-	-	TRBJ2-1	CSASGSELQFF	TGCAGTGCTAGCGGATCCGAACTCCAGTTCTTC
TRBV10-3	-	TRBD1	TRBJ2-7	CAIRTQGVREQYF	TGTGCCATCAGAACACAGGGGGTGCGGGAGCAGTACTTC
TRBV15	-	TRBD1	TRBJ2-5	CATSTYGTGGETQYF	TGTGCCACCAGCACCTACGGGACAGGTGGAGAGACCCAGTACTTC
TRBV30	-	-	TRBJ1-1	CAWASGTEAFF	TGTGCCTGGGCCTCCGGGACAGAAGCTTTCTTT
TRBV6-5	-	-	TRBJ1-2	CASSRGEFNYGYTF	TGTGCCAGCAGTAGGGGGGAGTTTAACTATGGCTACACCTTC
TRBV5-1	-	TRBD2	TRBJ2-3	CASSLGLAGPTDTQYF	TGCGCCAGCAGCTTGGGACTAGCGGGACCCACAGATACGCAGTATTTT
TRBV28	-	-	TRBJ2-3	CASSRSEADTQYF	TGTGCCAGCAGCCGCTCCGAGGCAGATACGCAGTATTTT
TRBV29-1	-	TRBD1	TRBJ2-1	CSVVRGDSYNEQFF	TGCAGCGTTGTCAGAGGGGACAGCTACAATGAGCAGTTCTTC
TRBV5-1	-	TRBD1	TRBJ1-3	CASSPGTEGNTIYF	TGCGCCAGCAGCCCTGGGACAGAGGGAAACACCATATATTTT
TRBV27	once	TRBD1	TRBJ2-7	CASSSNRGVNEQYF	TGTGCCAGCAGTTCCAACAGGGGGGTCAACGAGCAGTACTTC
TRBV6-5	once	-	TRBJ2-3	CASSYSSSFGTDTQYF	TGTGCCAGCAGTTACTCGAGTAGCTTTGGCACAGATACGCAGTATTTT
TRBV5-1	-	-	TRBJ2-5	CASSAYTTTRTQYF	TGCGCCAGCAGCGCATACACAACGACTAGGACCCAGTACTTC
TRBV9	-	-	TRBJ2-2	CASSVALSRVSGELFF	TGTGCCAGCAGCGTAGCTTTAAGCAGGGTCTCCGGGGAGCTGTTTTTT
TRBV18	once	-	TRBJ1-2	CASSPGQTNGYTF	TGTGCCAGCTCACCAGGCCAGACAAATGGCTACACCTTC
TRBV7-6	-	-	TRBJ2-1	CASTHKAGFEQFF	TGTGCCAGCACCCATAAGGCGGGTTTTGAGCAGTTCTTC
TRBV5-1	-	TRBD1	TRBJ1-2	CASSQGTGGIYGYTF	TGCGCCAGCAGCCAAGGGACAGGGGGCATCTATGGCTACACCTTC
TRBV5-8	-	-	TRBJ1-2	CASSGQSIEGVLYGYTF	TGTGCCAGCAGCGGGCAATCTATAGAAGGGGTCCTCTATGGCTACACCTTC
TRBV5-1	few	TRBD1	TRBJ2-7	CASTRTGYYEQYF	TGCGCCAGCACCCGGACAGGGTACTACGAGCAGTACTTC
TRBV28	-	-	TRBJ2-1	CASSLRRGSANEQFF	TGTGCCAGCAGTTTAAGGAGGGGAAGTGCGAATGAGCAGTTCTTC